This is a list of T cell receptor beta chains from one sample in a study of blood T cell repertoires in COVID-19. Generated by immunoSEQ multiplex PCR, the TCRdb table keeps only in-frame clones and is missing some. This table holds 250,000 or so clones, 84% found once. The sample was peripheral blood. The receptors were gathered from a woman aged 40 to 49 who had recovered from COVID-19. Both conserved end residues are part of each CDR3. D genes are given only for firm matches. Clone size appears in some rows only: once, few, many, or a class for an expanded clone.

.	TRBV27	TRBD1	TRBJ1-6	CASSKQGSNSPLHF	TGTGCCAGCAGTAAACAGGGGAGTAATTCACCCCTCCACTTT
.	TRBV6-5	TRBD1	TRBJ1-1	CASSLQGEGYTEAFF	TGTGCCAGCAGTCTCCAGGGGGAAGGCTATACTGAAGCTTTCTTT
few	TRBV6-5	TRBD2	TRBJ2-7	CASRGVSYEQYF	TGTGCCAGCCGGGGGGTCTCCTACGAGCAGTACTTC
.	TRBV6-5	TRBD1	TRBJ1-2	CASGGPQGTGYTF	TGTGCCAGCGGAGGACCACAGGGGACTGGCTACACCTTC
once	TRBV30	.	TRBJ2-1	CAWSRYPYRDGPYNEQFF	TGTGCCTGGAGTCGATACCCTTACAGGGATGGACCTTACAATGAGCAGTTCTTC
.	TRBV27	.	TRBJ2-3	CASSSSSWSTDTQYF	TGTGCCAGCAGTTCCTCTAGCTGGAGCACAGATACGCAGTATTTT
.	TRBV24-1	.	TRBJ1-5	CASQATVNQPQHF	TGTGCCAGTCAGGCAACAGTTAATCAGCCCCAGCATTTT
.	TRBV7-6	.	TRBJ1-6	CASSLGGQINSPLHF	TGTGCCAGCAGCTTAGGAGGACAGATTAATTCACCCCTCCACTTT
.	TRBV28	TRBD1	TRBJ1-5	CASSLLSRDRGQPQHF	TGTGCCAGCAGTTTACTGTCCCGGGACAGAGGGCAGCCCCAGCATTTT
.	TRBV10-2	TRBD1	TRBJ1-2	CASSERDRGSYGYTF	TGCGCCAGCAGTGAGCGGGACAGGGGATCCTATGGCTACACCTTC
.	TRBV19	.	TRBJ2-7	CASSTSHYVTDSLLPYEQYF	TGTGCCAGTAGTACCTCACACTACGTGACGGACAGTCTCTTACCCTACGAGCAGTACTTC
.	TRBV28	.	TRBJ1-1	CASSLGLNTEAFF	TGTGCCAGCAGCCTGGGCCTAAACACTGAAGCTTTCTTT
few	TRBV14	.	TRBJ2-7	CASSQDLGAQSYEQYF	TGTGCCAGCAGCCAAGATTTGGGGGCGCAGAGCTACGAGCAGTACTTC
.	TRBV30	.	TRBJ1-2	CAWYSLLTDWHGYTF	TGTGCCTGGTACTCTCTATTGACAGACTGGCATGGCTACACCTTC
.	TRBV18	.	TRBJ1-1	CASSPPGHTLNTEAFF	TGTGCCAGCTCACCACCCGGACATACCCTTAACACTGAAGCTTTCTTT
.	TRBV20-1	.	TRBJ2-7	CSASNSAYEQYF	TGCAGTGCTAGTAACAGTGCCTACGAGCAGTACTTC
.	TRBV28	TRBD1	TRBJ1-5	CASSFGQGNQPQHF	TGTGCCAGCAGTTTCGGACAGGGAAATCAGCCCCAGCATTTT
.	TRBV27	.	TRBJ1-6	CASSDAGLTSPLHF	TGTGCCAGCAGTGACGCAGGGTTGACTTCACCCCTCCACTTT
.	TRBV6-1	.	TRBJ1-3	CASSEGRGDGNTIYF	TGTGCCAGCAGTGAAGGAAGGGGTGATGGAAACACCATATATTTT
.	TRBV10-1	TRBD1	TRBJ2-7	CASAMGTASPPYF	TGCGCCAGCGCGATGGGGACAGCCTCCCCACCGTACTTC
.	TRBV6-6	TRBD1	TRBJ1-6	CASSYSTGGPNSPLHF	TGTGCCAGCAGTTATTCGACAGGGGGCCCTAATTCACCCCTCCACTTT
.	TRBV11-2	TRBD1	TRBJ1-4	CASSLTGGRTNEKLFF	TGTGCCAGCAGCCTTACAGGGGGCCGAACTAATGAAAAACTGTTTTTT
.	TRBV4-1	.	TRBJ2-7	CASSLFLGADEQYF	TGCGCCAGCAGCCTTTTCCTGGGGGCTGACGAGCAGTACTTC
.	TRBV2	.	TRBJ2-1	CASSGQQGIYNEQFF	TGTGCCAGCTCGGGTCAGCAGGGGATCTACAATGAGCAGTTCTTC
.	TRBV15	TRBD2	TRBJ2-3	CATSLAVDYITDTQYF	TGTGCCACCAGCCTAGCGGTGGATTATATAACAGATACGCAGTATTTT
once	TRBV19	TRBD1	TRBJ2-2	CASSKTGTGELFF	TGTGCCAGTAGTAAGACAGGGACCGGGGAGCTGTTTTTT
.	TRBV30	TRBD1	TRBJ1-2	CARNRGANYGYTF	TGTGCCCGTAACAGGGGAGCTAACTATGGCTACACCTTC
.	TRBV5-6	.	TRBJ1-1	CASSLLFGGYVDSTEAFF	TGTGCCAGCAGCTTGCTGTTTGGGGGCTATGTCGATTCCACTGAAGCTTTCTTT
.	TRBV9	TRBD1	TRBJ1-2	CASSLRSDRGGNYGYTF	TGTGCCAGCAGTCTCCGTTCCGACAGGGGGGGGAACTATGGCTACACCTTC
.	TRBV24-1	.	TRBJ1-2	CATSVSNQRQGRRGYTF	TGTGCCACCAGTGTTTCAAATCAACGGCAGGGCCGGCGGGGCTACACCTTC
.	TRBV9	.	TRBJ2-1	CASSVAPLAVEQFF	TGTGCCAGCAGCGTAGCCCCGTTAGCTGTTGAGCAGTTCTTC
once	TRBV14	.	TRBJ1-1	CASSQAAWSRAFAEAFF	TGTGCCAGCAGCCAAGCGGCTTGGAGCAGGGCTTTCGCTGAAGCTTTCTTT
.	TRBV6-1	TRBD1	TRBJ1-2	CASSEGGTGLYGYTF	TGTGCCAGCAGTGAAGGAGGGACAGGCCTCTATGGCTACACCTTC
.	TRBV5-1	.	TRBJ1-2	CASSSAGREANYGYTF	TGCGCCAGCAGCTCCGCAGGGCGGGAGGCTAACTATGGCTACACCTTC
.	TRBV11-2	.	TRBJ2-7	CASSLDRQRVPYEQYF	TGTGCCAGCAGCTTAGATCGACAGCGAGTTCCCTACGAGCAGTACTTC
.	TRBV2	TRBD1	TRBJ2-7	CASSRFGQESYEQYF	TGTGCCAGCAGTCGGTTCGGACAGGAAAGCTACGAGCAGTACTTC
.	TRBV5-1	TRBD1	TRBJ2-2	CASSFTGQFITGELFF	TGCGCCAGCAGCTTTACGGGACAGTTTATCACCGGGGAGCTGTTTTTT
.	TRBV28	.	TRBJ1-5	CASSLDSPGHNQPQHF	TGTGCCAGCAGTTTAGACTCCCCGGGACACAATCAGCCCCAGCATTTT
.	TRBV19	.	TRBJ1-6	CASRITGHANSPLHF	TGTGCCAGTAGAATTACGGGACACGCAAATTCACCCCTCCACTTT
.	TRBV28	.	TRBJ1-4	CASMSGETNEKLFF	TGTGCCAGCATGTCGGGGGAAACTAATGAAAAACTGTTTTTT
many	TRBV9	TRBD2	TRBJ2-7	CASSSSPGGTYEQYF	TGTGCCAGCAGCTCCAGCCCGGGGGGAACCTACGAGCAGTACTTC
few	TRBV11-3	TRBD1	TRBJ1-4	CASSPGTGFNEKLFF	TGTGCCAGCAGCCCCGGGACAGGGTTTAATGAAAAACTGTTTTTT
once	TRBV5-6	.	TRBJ1-1	CASSLALNTEAFF	TGTGCCAGCAGCTTGGCCTTGAACACTGAAGCTTTCTTT
.	TRBV28	.	TRBJ1-2	CASRTGVYGYTF	TGTGCCAGCAGAACCGGGGTCTATGGCTACACCTTC
few	TRBV28	.	TRBJ1-2	CASSQPDRSGYTF	TGTGCCAGCAGTCAACCCGACAGGTCGGGCTACACCTTC
.	TRBV18	TRBD1	TRBJ2-7	CASSPRAGGGLGEQYF	TGTGCCAGCTCACCACGGGCAGGGGGCGGCCTGGGGGAGCAGTACTTC
once	TRBV7-2	TRBD2	TRBJ2-7	CASSFTSGVSSYEQYF	TGTGCCAGCAGCTTTACTAGCGGGGTCAGCTCCTACGAGCAGTACTTC
.	TRBV5-1	TRBD1	TRBJ2-3	CASSPTGTGADTQYF	TGCGCCAGCAGCCCGACCGGGACAGGGGCAGATACGCAGTATTTT
.	TRBV28	.	TRBJ2-5	CASRTRGQTRGETQYF	TGTGCCAGCAGGACACGTGGACAGACGAGGGGAGAGACCCAGTACTTC
.	TRBV5-1	TRBD2	TRBJ2-1	CASQGGTAKYNEQFF	TGCGCCAGCCAGGGAGGGACGGCTAAATACAATGAGCAGTTCTTC
.	TRBV18	TRBD1	TRBJ2-1	CASSPPGTGGEQFF	TGTGCCAGCTCACCGCCCGGGACAGGGGGTGAGCAGTTCTTC